Listed here are 18 T cell receptor beta chains from one sample, sequenced in a study of radiotherapy plus CTLA-4 blockade in lung cancer. Here immunoSEQ multiplex PCR was the method, and the copy in TCRdb shows in-frame clones only, minus some. In the table there are roughly 90,000 clones, roughly 85% of which are singletons. The sequenced sample was peripheral blood, obtained from a patient treated with radiotherapy plus ipilimumab. The receptor source for this set is a human donor with non-small cell lung cancer that progressed on radiotherapy plus ipilimumab.

CDR3 DNA: TGTGCCAGCAGCCCCTACCCAAGCGGGAGCGAAGCGAGATACGAGCAGTACGTC. Translated, it gives CASSPYPSGSEARYEQYV. The rearrangement uses TRBV28 and TRBJ2-7, with 8 bases aligning to TRBD2. Looked up from germline, CDR1 is MDHEN and CDR2 is SYDVKM. V lost 6 bases and J lost 4; bases outside the gene matches: 20. The CDR3 sequence is 18 residues long.

This chain links TRBV28 with TRBJ2-7; 9 bases map to TRBD1. The J segment lost 3 bases and the V segment lost 6 bases, leaving 9 bases of the junction unmatched. The germline V gene encodes CDR1 MDHEN and CDR2 SYDVKM. The CDR3 runs 15 residues. CDR3 in amino acids: CASRPTGTGYYEQYF. CDR3 sequence (DNA): TGTGCCAGCAGACCCACCGGGACAGGGTACTACGAGCAGTACTTC.

This chain uses TRBV5-1 with TRBJ1-4; D is perhaps TRBD1 (6 bases). The CDR3 spans 16 residues. The V end lost 0 bases, the J end lost 7 bases, and 16 bases lay between the germline ends. Germline V gene data show CDR1 as SGHRS and CDR2 as YFSETQ. The CDR3 region has the DNA TGCGCCAGCAGCTTGGAGGGGCTGCGAGGGGGTGAAAAACTGTTTTTT. Translating gives CASSLEGLRGGEKLFF.

This clone was seen a single time. This chain uses TRBV7-9 with TRBJ1-2; D call uncertain. The V and J ends lost 2 bases and 4 bases respectively, with 8 bases between them. CDR1 and CDR2 (germline): SEHNR, FQNEAQ (reference sequence). CDR3 size: 13 residues. The CDR3 DNA follows: TGTGCCAGCAGCTTATGGGCGGCCTATGGCTACACCTTC. Its protein product is CASSLWAAYGYTF.

This clone is a singleton in its sample. V and J are TRBV5-1 and TRBJ2-5, with D unclear. Per the germline V gene, CDR1 is SGHRS and CDR2 is YFSETQ. V was clipped by 0 bases and J by 0 bases, with 6 bases between them. The CDR3 totals 14 residues. In nucleotides, the CDR3 is TGCGCCAGCAGCTTGGTGGAGAACCAAGAGACCCAGTACTTC. Translation gives CASSLVENQETQYF.

The chain joins TRBV19 to TRBJ2-7, with D tentatively TRBD2 (5 bases). Germline V gene lookup returns CDR1 LNHDA and CDR2 SQIVND (reference sequence). The CDR3 spans 12 residues. The ends were cut back, 5 bases at V and 6 bases at J, with 11 bases in the middle. CDR3 amino acids: CASSPREGEQYF. The CDR3 DNA follows: TGTGCCAGTAGTCCTCGTGAGGGCGAGCAGTACTTC.

V gene TRBV11-1 combines with J gene TRBJ1-2; tentative D call: TRBD1 (6 bases). The germline V gene encodes CDR1 SGHAT and CDR2 FQDESV (reference sequence). The CDR3 is 13 residues long. Trimming took off 9 bases at V and 7 bases at J, with 18 bases between the two ends. This CDR3 is CASTGQLSTGYTF. Here the CDR3 DNA reads TGTGCCAGTACAGGGCAATTATCAACTGGCTACACCTTC.

The chain combines TRBV6-5 with TRBJ2-7; TRBD1 matches at 8 bases. Germline-derived CDR1 and CDR2 are MNHEY and SVGAGI. Germline trimming cut 2 bases from V and 6 bases from J; bases unmatched to any gene: 6. The CDR3 totals 14 residues. The CDR3 nucleotides are TGTGCCAGCAGTTACACTCCCGGGACAGGCGAGCAGTACTTC. Its translation: CASSYTPGTGEQYF.

The chain is built from TRBV29-1 and TRBJ2-2; D unresolved. V dropped 7 bases and J dropped 4 bases, with 7 bases sitting between them. The CDR3 has 11 amino acids. Germline CDR1 reads SQVTM; CDR2 reads ANQGSEA. The CDR3 DNA follows: TGCAGCGGGTCAGCCACCGGGGAGCTGTTTTTT. It translates to CSGSATGELFF.

This clone was observed a handful of times. The J gene is TRBJ2-2, the V gene TRBV28, with D possibly matching TRBD1 (6 bases). This CDR3 region has 17 residues. Germline CDR1 MDHEN, CDR2 SYDVKM. V lost 1 base and J 2 bases, leaving 14 bases between the germline ends. The CDR3 sequence: CASSLSGVGPNTGELFF. CDR3 nucleotides: TGTGCCAGCAGTTTATCAGGGGTCGGCCCAAACACCGGGGAGCTGTTTTTT.

The chain links TRBV7-2 to TRBJ1-5; D is ambiguous. CDR1 is SGHTA and CDR2 is FQGNSA in the germline V gene. Trimming removed 3 bases from V and 4 bases from J, with 10 bases in between. The CDR3 loop spans 14 amino acids. CDR3 coding DNA: TGTGCCAGCAGCTTTCGAATGGGAAATCAGCCCCAGCATTTT. Protein: CASSFRMGNQPQHF.

The rearrangement uses TRBV5-1 and TRBJ2-7; weak D call: TRBD2 (5 bases). The germline V gene encodes CDR1 SGHRS and CDR2 YFSETQ. V lost 4 bases to trimming and J lost 2 bases, with 10 bases between them. The CDR3 sequence is 13 residues long. The CDR3 sequence is CASSPDGTYEQYV. In DNA, the CDR3 is TGCGCCAGCAGCCCGGACGGGACCTACGAGCAGTACGTC.

This rearrangement joins TRBV9 to TRBJ2-2; D perhaps matches TRBD2 (5 bases). The germline CDR1 and CDR2 sequences are SGDLS and YYNGEE. The CDR3 covers 17 residues. The ends were cut back, 4 bases at V and 1 base at J, with 17 bases in the middle. CDR3 nucleotide sequence: TGTGCCAGCAGCTCTCCAACCAGACGGGGGAACACCGGGGAGCTGTTTTTT. As protein: CASSSPTRRGNTGELFF.

The V gene is TRBV5-1, the J gene TRBJ2-7, with D possibly TRBD2 on 6 matching bases. The germline V gene has CDR1 SGHRS and CDR2 YFSETQ. V was pared by 0 bases and J by 2 bases, with 15 bases between. The CDR3 sequence is 16 residues long. This chain's CDR3 is CASSLDGGPGAYEQYF. CDR3 DNA sequence: TGCGCCAGCAGCTTGGACGGGGGACCTGGGGCCTACGAGCAGTACTTC.

V gene TRBV9 combines with J gene TRBJ2-4; D may be TRBD1 (6 bases). The V gene lost 0 bases and the J gene lost 4 bases, with 11 bases spanning the gap. CDR3 length equals 15 residues. Germline-derived CDR1 and CDR2 are SGDLS and YYNGEE. The CDR3 spells CASSVGSGAKNIQYF. The DNA of the CDR3 is TGTGCCAGCAGCGTAGGGTCAGGGGCTAAAAACATTCAGTACTTC.

The chain links TRBV6-5 to TRBJ2-4; D possibly corresponds to TRBD2 (5 bases). Germline CDR1 and CDR2: MNHEY and SVGAGI. The CDR3 runs to 14 residues. Trimming removed 5 bases at V and 2 bases at J, with 10 bases between. The CDR3 coding sequence is TGTGCCAGCAGTGACCCGGGGACCAAAAACATTCAGTACTTC. This gives the protein CASSDPGTKNIQYF.

This clone is a singleton in its sample. This rearrangement joins TRBV11-2 to TRBJ2-1; D may be TRBD1 or TRBD2 (5 bases each). Deletions cut 3 bases from V and 3 bases from J, with 6 bases between. CDR3 length: 13 residues. Per the germline V gene, CDR1 is SGHAT and CDR2 is FQNNGV. The CDR3 loop is CASSLGDYNEQFF. In nucleotides, the CDR3 is TGTGCCAGCAGCTTGGGGGACTACAATGAGCAGTTCTTC.

The chain couples TRBV7-6 to TRBJ2-1; 12 nucleotides align to TRBD2. The junction had 11 bases not matched to a gene; V was cut back by 1 base and J by 1 base. CDR3 size: 20 residues. Germline lookup yields CDR1 SGHVS and CDR2 FNYEAQ. The CDR3 nucleotides read TGTGCCAGCAGCTTAGATTGGCTGGGGACTAGCGGGTTATCCTACAATGAGCAGTTCTTC. This codes for CASSLDWLGTSGLSYNEQFF.